A single T cell receptor beta chain is shown here with its context. Produced via immunoSEQ multiplex PCR; TCRdb's table is partial and in-frame only. The table lists some 320,000 clones, almost 85% of them singletons. The data belong to a study of blood T cell repertoires in COVID-19. Germline trimming cut 3 bases from V and 0 bases from J; bases unmatched to any gene: 5. Per germline, CDR1 KGHSH and CDR2 LQKENI. This CDR3 is 18 amino acids long. The clonotype originates from a human donor in a cohort sampled during active COVID-19. The chain carries TRBV18 and TRBJ2-6; 10 nucleotides line up with TRBD1. Sequenced material: peripheral blood. CDR3 sequence reads: CASSPYRTGGSGANVLTF. CDR3 nucleotide sequence: TGTGCCAGCTCACCGTATCGGACAGGGGGCTCTGGGGCCAACGTCCTGACTTTC.